A single sample is the source of the 22 T cell receptor beta chains below, sequenced in a study of T-cell memory formation after mild COVID-19 listed by TCRdb under 2021. Libraries were prepared through 5' RACE. TCRdb shows the sequencer as Illumina NovaSeq 6000. TCRdb passed the public sequencing reads through fastp at Q25 and MiXCR, retaining productive beta sequences. CDR3 protein duplicates are merged, each entry listing the most common genes and DNA. The sample data list some 65,000 distinct CDR3 sequences, and 16% of these were observed just once. The top ten clones comprise around 29% of the sample. Sequencing was carried out using PBMCs or a T cell subset sorted from them (not recorded which). The receptors derive from an adult woman who had mild COVID-19 (a few samples of this study predate the infection). The sample titles of this study are shuffled in the database, so cell type and time point are left out; the donor was told from shared clones.

The chain is built from TRBV27 and TRBJ2-5; D is unresolved. V was trimmed by 3 bases and J by 7 bases, leaving 9 bases between them. CDR3 size: 12 residues. Germline CDR1 is MNHEY and CDR2 is SMNVEV (reference sequence). The CDR3 DNA follows: TGTGCCAGCAGTTTCCCCTCAGGGACCCAGTACTTC. Translating gives CASSFPSGTQYF.

The gene calls are TRBV13 and TRBJ2-5, with no clear D. In germline, CDR1 is PRHDT, CDR2 FYEKMQ (reference sequence). V gave up 5 bases and J gave up 4 bases, with 8 bases separating them. The CDR3 is 12 amino acids. The CDR3 spells CASSTRLETQYF. DNA of the CDR3: TGTGCCAGCAGCACTCGGCTAGAGACCCAGTACTTC.

This chain connects TRBV12-3 or TRBV12-4 to TRBJ2-1, with unresolved D. This CDR3 has 12 amino acids. Between the trimmed V and J ends, which lost 1 base and 9 bases, there was a span of 7 bases. Written as DNA, the CDR3 is TGTGCCAGCAGTTTAGGGTACGCTGAGCAGTTCTTC. This gives the protein CASSLGYAEQFF.

With respect to this clonotype: At one of its ends the junction is not consistent with the germline gene, which may arise from a read error. This chain links TRBV7-9 with TRBJ2-6, with D possibly matching TRBD1 (5 bases). The CDR3 has 18 residues. Germline CDR1 SEHNR, CDR2 FQNEAQ (reference sequence). The CDR3 region is CASSDWEKSSSGANVLTF. The CDR3 nucleotides are TGTGCCAGCAGCGACTGGGAAAAGAGCAGCTCTGGGGCCAACGTCCTAACTTTC.

The rearrangement uses TRBV6-5 and TRBJ2-2, with D hard to call. Trimming took 3 bases from V and 6 from J, leaving 5 bases between them. The CDR3 consists of 12 residues. The germline V gene has CDR1 MNHEY and CDR2 SVGAGI. The CDR3 DNA is TGTGCCAGCAGTTATCGCGCCGGGGAGCTGTTTTTT. Its translation: CASSYRAGELFF.

In its sample, this clonotype was seen many times. The chain combines TRBV30 with TRBJ2-3; possible D gene TRBD1, 6 bases. This CDR3 spans 12 amino acids. The germline gives CDR1 GTSNPN, CDR2 SVGIG (reference sequence). V shed 0 bases and J shed 12 bases, with 13 bases lying between them. The CDR3 sequence: CAWSVRDKSQYF. The CDR3, as DNA: TGTGCCTGGAGTGTACGGGACAAGAGCCAGTATTTT.

There are a few counts of this clonotype. The J gene is TRBJ2-1, the V gene TRBV27; 15 bases agree with TRBD2. CDR3 length equals 16 residues. Trimming cost V 5 bases and J 4 bases; bases outside gene matches: 3. Germline lookup yields CDR1 MNHEY and CDR2 SMNVEV (reference sequence). CDR3 region: CASSPGTSGGYNEQFF. In DNA form, the CDR3 reads TGTGCCAGCAGTCCCGGGACTAGCGGGGGGTACAATGAGCAGTTCTTC.

This clonotype was recorded a few times. This chain uses TRBV10-3 with TRBJ2-7, with D unresolved. Trimming stripped 3 bases from V and 2 bases from J, with 14 bases between. There are 15 residues in the CDR3. Germline CDR1 is ENHRY and CDR2 is SYGVKD. CDR3 sequence reads: CAISDEPGLAYEQYF. The DNA of the CDR3 is TGTGCCATCAGTGACGAGCCCGGGTTAGCCTACGAGCAGTACTTC.

This clonotype was counted many times. This chain joins TRBV10-3 and TRBJ2-7; 7 bases are shared with TRBD2. V gave up 3 bases and J gave up 7 bases; unmatched junction bases: 9. The CDR3 contains 14 residues. The germline V gene has CDR1 ENHRY and CDR2 SYGVKD. CDR3 amino acids: CAISDPGPGGEQYF. The DNA for the CDR3 is TGTGCCATCAGTGACCCGGGACCCGGGGGGGAGCAGTACTTC.

The rearrangement uses TRBV7-6 and TRBJ2-7; 12 bases map to TRBD1. J gave up 5 bases and V 5 bases, and 10 bases lay outside the gene matches. The germline V gene has CDR1 SGHVS and CDR2 FNYEAQ. CDR3 length: 16 amino acids. DNA of the CDR3: TGTGCCAGCAGCCATCCCTCGGGACAGGGGGCCGACGAGCAGTACTTC. As protein: CASSHPSGQGADEQYF.

This clonotype was counted between two and nine times. The chain employs TRBV7-8 and TRBJ2-7, with unresolved D. The CDR3 has 12 residues. Per germline, CDR1 SGHVS and CDR2 FQNEAQ. The germline V and J ends were trimmed by 1 base and 5 bases, with 6 bases remaining between them. The CDR3 coding sequence is TGTGCCAGCAGCTTAGTGATCCACGAGCAGTACTTC. It is translated as CASSLVIHEQYF.

This clonotype was seen only a few times. The gene calls are TRBV19 and TRBJ2-7; TRBD1 matches 11 bases. Trimming removed 5 bases from V and 7 bases from J; junction bases left unmatched: 10. CDR1 is LNHDA, CDR2 SQIVND, per germline (reference sequence). The CDR3 loop spans 15 amino acids. CDR3 DNA sequence: TGTGCCAGTAGTCTTATCGGGACAGGGGGAGGAGAGCAGTACTTC. Protein product: CASSLIGTGGGEQYF. Full variable domain (missing parts from reference TRBV19 and TRBJ2-7): DGGITQSPKYLFRKEGQNVTLSCEQNLNHDAMYWYRQDPGQGLRLIYYSQIVNDFQKGDIAEGYSVSREKKESFPLTVTSAQKNPTAFYLCASSLIGTGGGEQYFGPGTRLTVT.

V gene TRBV4-1 combines with J gene TRBJ2-7; D is possibly TRBD1 (5 bases). The CDR3 runs to 15 residues. Trimming left V 1 base short and J 0 bases short, with 10 bases between. CDR1 and CDR2 from the germline V gene are MGHRA and YSYEKL. CDR3 bases: TGCGCCAGCAGCCAAGTAGGGCAGGGCTCCTACGAGCAGTACTTC. The encoded protein is CASSQVGQGSYEQYF.

The chain links TRBV12-3 or TRBV12-4 to TRBJ2-1; 10 bases map to TRBD2. The J segment lost 9 bases and the V segment lost 5 bases, leaving 13 bases of the junction unmatched. The CDR3 is 16 residues long. The CDR3 DNA sequence: TGTGCCAGCAGTCCCCCTTCCCTAGCGGGAGTAGGTGAGCAGTTCTTC. Residues: CASSPPSLAGVGEQFF.

This clonotype was observed many times. V is TRBV7-9 and J is TRBJ2-5; D is unresolved. Trimming took 4 bases from V and 2 from J, leaving 11 bases between them. CDR1 SEHNR and CDR2 FQNEAQ come from the germline V gene (reference sequence). CDR3 length: 14 residues. CDR3 in DNA: TGTGCCAGCAGCTCCCCATCGACACAAGAGACCCAGTACTTC. It codes for CASSSPSTQETQYF.

This clonotype appeared a few times. This chain links TRBV7-9 with TRBJ2-3; 9 nucleotides align to TRBD2. Trimming at V came to 5 bases and at J to 0 bases, leaving 0 bases not matched to a gene. Germline V gene sequence: CDR1 SEHNR, CDR2 FQNEAQ (reference sequence). This CDR3 is built from 14 residues. The CDR3 protein is CASSGLASTDTQYF. CDR3 DNA: TGTGCCAGCAGCGGACTAGCGAGCACAGATACGCAGTATTTT.

This chain connects TRBV9 to TRBJ2-4; the match to TRBD2 covers 8 bases. J lost 12 bases, V lost 6 bases, and 11 bases had no gene match. CDR1 and CDR2 (germline): SGDLS, YYNGEE. This CDR3 is 13 amino acids long. This CDR3 reads CASTPSGLGTQYF. CDR3 in DNA: TGTGCCAGCACTCCGTCGGGACTAGGGACTCAGTACTTC.

The chain uses TRBV5-1 and TRBJ2-7; D not certain. V gave up 0 bases and J gave up 0 bases, with 16 bases separating them. The CDR3 loop spans 17 amino acids. The germline gives CDR1 SGHRS, CDR2 YFSETQ. The chain's CDR3 is CASSLAVGQRHSYEQYF. The CDR3 region has the DNA TGCGCCAGCAGCTTGGCAGTCGGTCAGAGACACTCCTACGAGCAGTACTTC. Full variable domain (remainder filled in from reference TRBV5-1 and TRBJ2-7): KAGVTQTPRYLIKTRGQQVTLSCSPISGHRSVSWYQQTPGQGLQFLFEYFSETQRNKGNFPGRFSGRQFSNSRSEMNVSTLELGDSALYLCASSLAVGQRHSYEQYFGPGTRLTVT.

This clonotype has a handful of counts. The chain couples TRBV4-3 to TRBJ2-2; D possibly corresponds to TRBD2 (5 bases). The CDR3 totals 15 residues. V lost 2 bases and J lost 5, with 12 bases in between. The germline CDR1 and CDR2 sequences are LGHNA and YSLEER. CDR3 coding DNA: TGCGCCAGCAGCCAATGGGCAGGAGGAACCGGGGAGCTGTTTTTT. It is translated as CASSQWAGGTGELFF.

The chain couples TRBV2 to TRBJ1-1; D is undetermined. Trimming shortened V by 6 bases and J by 4 bases, and 9 bases separated the two germline ends. There are 12 residues in the CDR3. Per the germline V gene, CDR1 is SNHLY and CDR2 is FYNNEI. CDR3 amino acids: CASSGLGTEAFF. The CDR3 coding sequence is TGTGCCAGCAGCGGATTGGGCACTGAAGCTTTCTTT.

This clonotype was counted only a few times. The chain carries TRBV5-1 and TRBJ2-4; D possibly corresponds to TRBD1 (6 bases). V lost 4 bases and J lost 0, with 8 bases in between. This CDR3 spans 14 amino acids. Germline V gives CDR1 SGHRS, CDR2 YFSETQ. The CDR3 bases are TGCGCCAGCAGCACGGACAGAGCCAAAAACATTCAGTACTTC. It specifies CASSTDRAKNIQYF.

The V and J genes are TRBV5-5 and TRBJ2-1; TRBD1 aligns across 9 bases. V trimming: 3 bases; J trimming: 0 bases; junction bases outside the gene matches: 1. The CDR3 contains 15 residues. Germline CDR1 reads SGHKS; CDR2 reads YYEKEE (reference sequence). The DNA of the CDR3 is TGTGCCAGCAGCTGGGACAGGGACTCCTACAATGAGCAGTTCTTC. This encodes CASSWDRDSYNEQFF.